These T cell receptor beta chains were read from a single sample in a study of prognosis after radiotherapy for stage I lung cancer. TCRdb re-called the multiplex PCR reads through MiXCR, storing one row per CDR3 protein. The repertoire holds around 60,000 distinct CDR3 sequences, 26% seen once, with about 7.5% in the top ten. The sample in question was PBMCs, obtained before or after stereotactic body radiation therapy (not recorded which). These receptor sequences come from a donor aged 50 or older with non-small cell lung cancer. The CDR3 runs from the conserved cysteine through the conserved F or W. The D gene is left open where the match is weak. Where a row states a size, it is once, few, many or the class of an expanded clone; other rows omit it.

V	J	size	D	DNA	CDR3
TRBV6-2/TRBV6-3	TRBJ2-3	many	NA	TGTGCCAGCAGTTACGGGACGGTCACAGATACGCAGTATTTT	CASSYGTVTDTQYF
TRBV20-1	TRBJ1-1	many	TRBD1	TGCAGTGCTAGCATAGGACAGGGAGACACTGAAGCTTTCTTT	CSASIGQGDTEAFF
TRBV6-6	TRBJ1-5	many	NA	TGTGCCAGCAGTTACTCGATTGATAATCAGCCCCAGCATTTT	CASSYSIDNQPQHF
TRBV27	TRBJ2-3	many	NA	TGTGCCAGCAGTTTAAACGGGGTACGCACAGATACGCAGTATTTT	CASSLNGVRTDTQYF
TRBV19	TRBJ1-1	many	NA	TGTGCCAGTAGGGAGGCACCAGCCGACACTGAAGCTTTCTTT	CASREAPADTEAFF
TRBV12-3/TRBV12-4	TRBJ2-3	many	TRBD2	TGTGCCAGCAGTGTATCCTGGGGGGGTGATACGCAGTATTTT	CASSVSWGGDTQYF
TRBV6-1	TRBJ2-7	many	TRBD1	TGTGCCAGCAGAAATGGACAGGGCGGCTACGAGCAGTACTTC	CASRNGQGGYEQYF
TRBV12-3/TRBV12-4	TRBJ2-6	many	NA	TGTGCCAGCAGTTGGGGTGGGGCCAACGTCCTGACTTTC	CASSWGGANVLTF
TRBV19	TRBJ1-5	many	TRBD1	TGTGCCAGTAGTCCGGACAGGGGACGGGTTCAGCCCCAGCATTTT	CASSPDRGRVQPQHF
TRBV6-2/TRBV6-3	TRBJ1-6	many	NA	TGTGCCAGCCGCCTCGACGGACATTCACCCCTCCACTTT	CASRLDGHSPLHF
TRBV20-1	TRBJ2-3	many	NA	TGCAGTGCTAGAGGGTACGAAACAGATACGCAGTATTTT	CSARGYETDTQYF
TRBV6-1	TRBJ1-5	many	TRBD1	TGTGCCACTATTCGTGAGGGACAGAACAATCAGCCCCAGCATTTT	CATIREGQNNQPQHF
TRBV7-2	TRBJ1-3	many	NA	TGTGCCAGCAGCTTAGTACAGGCCCGGACTGGAAACACCATATATTTT	CASSLVQARTGNTIYF
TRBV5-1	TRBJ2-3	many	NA	TGCGCCAGCAGGAGGACAGATACGCAGTATTTT	CASRRTDTQYF
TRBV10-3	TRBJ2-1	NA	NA	TGTGCCATCAGTGATTCTGGGGGCCGCTACAATGAGCAGTTCTTC	CAISDSGGRYNEQFF
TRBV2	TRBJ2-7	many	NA	TGTGCCAGCTCAGGACCTCTATTACCCTACGAGCAGTACTTC	CASSGPLLPYEQYF
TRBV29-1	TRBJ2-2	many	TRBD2	TGCAGCGTTGCGTCGACCGGGACTAGAACCGGGGAGCTGTTTTTT	CSVASTGTRTGELFF
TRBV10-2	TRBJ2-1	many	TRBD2	TGCGCCAGCAGGGGGACTAGCGGGGGGGCTCGGGATGAGCAGTTCTTC	CASRGTSGGARDEQFF
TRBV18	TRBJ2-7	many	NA	TGTGCCAGCTCACCGTCTCGGCAGGGGACCTACGAGCAGTACTTC	CASSPSRQGTYEQYF
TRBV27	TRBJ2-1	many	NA	TGTGCCAGCAGTTCCGTTCGGGGGCGCCACAATGAGCAGTTCTTC	CASSSVRGRHNEQFF
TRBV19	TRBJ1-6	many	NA	TGTGCCAGTAAGGGGGGGACCTCACCCCTCCACTTT	CASKGGTSPLHF
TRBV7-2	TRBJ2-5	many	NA	TGTGCCAGCAGCTTCTCCCAGGGTTGGAAGACCCAGTACTTC	CASSFSQGWKTQYF
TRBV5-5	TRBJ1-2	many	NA	TGTGCCAGCAGCTCGGGACACTCAGCTAACTATGGCTACACCTTC	CASSSGHSANYGYTF
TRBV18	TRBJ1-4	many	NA	TGTGCCAGCTCACCACAGGGCAACGATGAAAAACTGTTTTTT	CASSPQGNDEKLFF
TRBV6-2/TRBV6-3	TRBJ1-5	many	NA	TGTGCCAGCAACTCAAGAAGGGGGGGGGAGCCCCAGCATTTT	CASNSRRGGEPQHF
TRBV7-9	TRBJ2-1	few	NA	TGTGCCAGCAGCCACGGACGGACCTCCTACAATGGGCAGTTCTTC	CASSHGRTSYNGQFF
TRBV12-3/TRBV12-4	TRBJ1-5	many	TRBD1	TGTGCCAGCAGTTCATATGACAGGGGCAGCAATCAGCCCCAGCATTTT	CASSSYDRGSNQPQHF
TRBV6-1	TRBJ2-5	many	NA	TGTGCCAGCAGTAAGGACAGAGAGACCCAGTACTTC	CASSKDRETQYF
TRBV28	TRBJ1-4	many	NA	TGTGCCAGCAGTCCCTCGTTAGGACTCCCAGAAAAACTGTTTTTT	CASSPSLGLPEKLFF
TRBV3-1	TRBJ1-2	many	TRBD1	TGTGCCAGCAGCTCAAGTGACAGGGAGAATAGCTACACCTTC	CASSSSDRENSYTF
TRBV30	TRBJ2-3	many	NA	TGTGCCTGGGACGGAAGCGTCGCAGATACGCAGTATTTT	CAWDGSVADTQYF
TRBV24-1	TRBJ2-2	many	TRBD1	TGTGCCACCAGTGACCCTACGCAGGGGGCCGGGGAGCTGTTTTTT	CATSDPTQGAGELFF
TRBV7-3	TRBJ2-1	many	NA	TGTGCCAGCAGCTTAAAATTTCGAGACAATGAGCAGTTCTTC	CASSLKFRDNEQFF
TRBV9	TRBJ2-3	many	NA	TGTGCCAGCAGCCCAGGAGGGTGGGCAGATACGCAGTATTTT	CASSPGGWADTQYF
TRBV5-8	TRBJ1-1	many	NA	TGTGCCAGCAGCCAACAGGTTTGGGCTTTCTTT	CASSQQVWAFF
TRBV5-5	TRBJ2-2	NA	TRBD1	TGTGCCAGCTTGACAGGGGGCAACACCGGGGAGCTGTTTTTT	CASLTGGNTGELFF
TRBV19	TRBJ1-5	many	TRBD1	TGTGCCAGTAGTAGGGGGGACAGGGACCGTCAGCCCCAGCATTTT	CASSRGDRDRQPQHF
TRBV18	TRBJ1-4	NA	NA	TGTGCCAGCTCACCATCCGCAGCGTGGGGGGAAGAACTGTTTTTT	CASSPSAAWGEELFF
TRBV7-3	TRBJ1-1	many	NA	TGTGCCAGCAGCTTAAACACAAACACTGAAGCTTTCTTT	CASSLNTNTEAFF
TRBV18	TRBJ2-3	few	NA	TGTGCCAGCTCACCACGCAAGTTTTCGAGCACAGATACGCAGTATTTT	CASSPRKFSSTDTQYF
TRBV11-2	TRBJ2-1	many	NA	TGTGCCAGCAGCTTAGTCAGGGGCCTTTACAATGAGCAGTTCTTC	CASSLVRGLYNEQFF
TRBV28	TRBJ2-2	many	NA	TGTGCCAGCGACCGACGGGTCGGGAACACCGGGGAGCTGTTTTTT	CASDRRVGNTGELFF
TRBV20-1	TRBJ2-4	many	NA	TGCAGTCCTCAGGGCAGGGGAGTGGACATTCAGTACTTC	CSPQGRGVDIQYF
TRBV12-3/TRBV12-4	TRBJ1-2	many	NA	TGTGCCAGCAGTCCCAGGGGTAAAGATGGCTACACCTTC	CASSPRGKDGYTF
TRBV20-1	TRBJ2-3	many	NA	TGCAGTGCTAGAGGCCTTGAGGACCTCGTCACAGATACGCAGTATTTT	CSARGLEDLVTDTQYF
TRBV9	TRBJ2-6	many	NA	TGTGCCAGCAGAGACCGTGCGGGGGCGAGTTCTGGGGCCAACGTCCTGACTTTC	CASRDRAGASSGANVLTF
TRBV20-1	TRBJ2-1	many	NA	TGCAGTGCTAGAGACCTCTTGAGCTCCTACAATGAGCAGTTCTTC	CSARDLLSSYNEQFF
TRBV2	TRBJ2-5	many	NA	TGTGCCAGCAGTCGGGACACCCAAGAGACCCAGTACTTC	CASSRDTQETQYF
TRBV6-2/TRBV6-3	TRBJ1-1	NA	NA	TGTGCCAGCAGTTGGGGGGAAGGGACTGAAGCTTTCTTT	CASSWGEGTEAFF
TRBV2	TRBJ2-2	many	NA	TGTGCCAGCAAGGAAAGAACCGGGGAGCTGTTTTTT	CASKERTGELFF
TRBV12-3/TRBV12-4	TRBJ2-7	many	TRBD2	TGTGCCAGCAGCCCAACTAGCGGGGGGTCCCCGGGGCAGTACTTC	CASSPTSGGSPGQYF